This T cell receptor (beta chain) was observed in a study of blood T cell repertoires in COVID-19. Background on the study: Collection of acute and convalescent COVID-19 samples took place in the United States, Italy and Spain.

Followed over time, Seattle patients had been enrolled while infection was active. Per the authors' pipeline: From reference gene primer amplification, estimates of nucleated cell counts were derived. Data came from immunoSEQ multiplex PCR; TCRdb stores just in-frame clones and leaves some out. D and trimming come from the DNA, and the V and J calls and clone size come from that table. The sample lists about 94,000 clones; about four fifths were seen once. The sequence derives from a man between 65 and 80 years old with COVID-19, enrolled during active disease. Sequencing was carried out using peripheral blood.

CDR3 region: CASSSPTSGNYEQYF. CDR3 DNA: TGTGCCAGCAGCTCGCCCACTAGCGGAAACTACGAGCAGTACTTC. V is TRBV27 and J is TRBJ2-7; 8 bases are shared with TRBD2. V was clipped by 6 bases and J by 3 bases; unmatched bases: 10. Germline CDR1 reads MNHEY; CDR2 reads SMNVEV (reference sequence). The length of the CDR3 is 15 residues.